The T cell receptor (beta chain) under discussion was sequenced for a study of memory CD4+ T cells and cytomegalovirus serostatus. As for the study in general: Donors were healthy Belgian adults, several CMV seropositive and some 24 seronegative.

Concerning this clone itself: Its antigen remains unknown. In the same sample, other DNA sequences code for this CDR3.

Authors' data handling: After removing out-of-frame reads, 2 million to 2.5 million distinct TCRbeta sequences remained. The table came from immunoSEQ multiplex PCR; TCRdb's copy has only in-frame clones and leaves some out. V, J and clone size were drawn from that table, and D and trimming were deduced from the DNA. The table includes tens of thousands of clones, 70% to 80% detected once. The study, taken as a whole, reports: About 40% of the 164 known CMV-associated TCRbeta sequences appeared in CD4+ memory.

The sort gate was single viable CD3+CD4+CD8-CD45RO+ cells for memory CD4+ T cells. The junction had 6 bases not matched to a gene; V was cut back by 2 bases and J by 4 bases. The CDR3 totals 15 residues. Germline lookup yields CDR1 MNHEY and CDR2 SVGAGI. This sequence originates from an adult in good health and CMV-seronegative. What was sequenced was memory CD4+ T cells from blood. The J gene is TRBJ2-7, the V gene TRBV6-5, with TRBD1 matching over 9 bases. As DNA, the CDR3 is TGTGCCAGCAGTTACGTACAGGGGGCATCGTACGAGCAGTACTTC. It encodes CASSYVQGASYEQYF.